This TCR beta chain stems from a study of shared clonotypes between healthy human individuals. In the study overall: A couple of women and a few men aged 18 to 49 served as donors.

Notes on this clone: Its antigen is as yet unknown.

All the donors were Caucasian adults who lived in Nashville, Tennessee. The assay was immunoSEQ multiplex PCR, and TCRdb's table has in-frame clones only and misses some. Here the sample spans a few hundred thousand clones, approximately 97% being singletons. General observations from the study: An anticipated effect of sequencing depth on clonotype sharing among donors was recognized. Approximately 5% was the fraction of naive CD4 clonotypes found shared across several donors.

The TCR was taken from a woman under 40 in good health. Sequencing was performed on naive CD4+ T cells sorted from blood. Specified subset: CD45RA+ positively selected.

In DNA form, the CDR3 reads TGTGCCAGCAGCGGGGACCGTCGACAGTCCACCGGGGAGCTGTTTTTT. It translates to CASSGDRRQSTGELFF. The V gene is TRBV7-6, the J gene TRBJ2-2; D is possibly TRBD1 or TRBD2 (5 bases each). The CDR3 is 16 residues long. V lost 5 bases and J 4 bases, leaving 17 bases between the germline ends. Germline assignment: CDR1 SGHVS and CDR2 FNYEAQ.